This T cell receptor beta chain comes out of a study of T cells after posttransplantation cyclophosphamide. TCRdb's copy holds only in-frame clones and misses some; the assay was immunoSEQ multiplex PCR. This table holds about 24,000 clones with no singletons; the top ten claim 5.5% to 8%. Study results and limitations: TRB overlap between skin or GI tissue T cells and blood was limited.

There are many counts of this clone. Its cognate antigen is unknown. This CDR3 comprises 13 residues. Per the germline V gene, CDR1 is LNHDA and CDR2 is SQIVND (reference sequence). Trimming cost V 0 bases and J 4 bases, with 6 bases left between them. The V call is TRBV19, the J call TRBJ1-1; D unclear. The receptor's source is a woman aged 55-69 years in good health, CMV-negative, and a related stem cell transplant donor. Material: PBMCs. The CDR3 loop is CASSIDRSTEAFF. The DNA for the CDR3 is TGTGCCAGTAGTATAGACAGGTCCACTGAAGCTTTCTTT.